This T cell receptor (beta chain) was documented in a study of blood T cell repertoires in COVID-19. Background on the study: The study drew acute and convalescent COVID-19 samples from the United States, Italy and Spain.

In the source study's methods: Amplification of reference gene primers provided the estimated nucleated cell counts. Profiling relied on immunoSEQ multiplex PCR, and the TCRdb table lists in-frame clones only, not all of them. V, J and clone size are taken as reported in that table, and D and trimming were inferred from the DNA itself. The sample lists around 62,000 clones, approximately 85% occurring once. The TCR comes from a man in his fifties with acute or convalescent COVID-19. The sequencing sample was made of peripheral blood.

The CDR3, as DNA: TGTGCCAGCAGCAAAAGGAGGCCGAGGAGGGGGCACGAGGGCCTTACTAGCACAGATACGCAGTATTTT. Translated, it gives CASSKRRPRRGHEGLTSTDTQYF. The chain recombines TRBV21-1 with TRBJ2-3; the table names TRBD1, a call not compared with the DNA. TRBV21-1 is an annotated pseudogene. The CDR3 loop spans 23 amino acids.